This record concerns one T cell receptor (beta chain) sequence. This sample is part of a study of blood T cell repertoires in COVID-19. Turning to the study itself: The United States, Italy and Spain were the sources of the acute and convalescent COVID-19 samples. From T cells, B-cell-depleted T cells, or PBMCs came the material, which was cDNA or gDNA.

As processed by the authors: Reference gene primer amplification gave estimated nucleated cell counts. TCRdb's table, derived via immunoSEQ multiplex PCR, lists solely in-frame clones and lacks some. The DNA was the basis for D and trimming; V, J and clone size are from that table. This table has 68,000 or so clones, over 70% appearing once. The CDR3 is 15 residues long. The germline V gene has CDR1 SGHRS and CDR2 YFSETQ. Trimming removed 2 bases at V and 1 base at J, with 9 bases between. The chain employs TRBV5-1 and TRBJ2-2, with D tentatively TRBD1 (6 bases). The sequence was collected from a human donor in a cohort sampled during active COVID-19. The sequenced material came from peripheral blood. The CDR3 DNA reads TGCGCCAGCAGCTTCAGGGGAGTGAACACCGGGGAGCTGTTTTTT. Protein sequence: CASSFRGVNTGELFF.